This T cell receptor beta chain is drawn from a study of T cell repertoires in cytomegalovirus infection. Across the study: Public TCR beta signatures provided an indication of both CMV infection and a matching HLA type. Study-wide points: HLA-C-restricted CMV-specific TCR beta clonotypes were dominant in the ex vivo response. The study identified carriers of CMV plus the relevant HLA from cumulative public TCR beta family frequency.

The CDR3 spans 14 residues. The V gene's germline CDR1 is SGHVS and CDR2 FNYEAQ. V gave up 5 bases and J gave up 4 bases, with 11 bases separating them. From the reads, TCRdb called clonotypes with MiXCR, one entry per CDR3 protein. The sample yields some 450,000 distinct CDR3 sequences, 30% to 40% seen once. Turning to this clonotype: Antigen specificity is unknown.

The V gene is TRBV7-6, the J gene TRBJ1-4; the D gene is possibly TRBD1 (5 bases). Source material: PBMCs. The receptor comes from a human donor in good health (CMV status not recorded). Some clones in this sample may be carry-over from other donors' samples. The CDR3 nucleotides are TGTGCCAGCAGCCCGGGGGGGTATAATGAAAAACTGTTTTTT. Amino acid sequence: CASSPGGYNEKLFF.